The clone carrying this T cell receptor beta chain was observed a handful of times. Germline V lookup: CDR1 SGDLS, CDR2 YYNGEE. Losses at the gene ends were 2 bases for V and 2 bases for J; bases not matched to a gene: 2. The CDR3 extends over 14 amino acids. The data were taken from a study of early T cells in non-severe SARS-CoV-2 infection. Study-level background: RNA in bulk from unsorted whole blood was sequenced, and chains were unpaired.

A single record per CDR3 protein comes from TCRdb applying MiXCR to the 5' RACE reads. The data show about 64,000 distinct CDR3 sequences, about 12% seen once. The chain recombines TRBV9 with TRBJ2-7; TRBD2 matches 9 bases. The TCR comes from an adult who was a healthcare worker with PCR-confirmed SARS-CoV-2 infection or an uninfected control (not recorded which). The sequenced sample was whole blood, obtained at baseline. The CDR3 DNA is TGTGCCAGCAGCGTGACTAGCGGCACCTACGAGCAGTACTTC. Protein sequence: CASSVTSGTYEQYF.